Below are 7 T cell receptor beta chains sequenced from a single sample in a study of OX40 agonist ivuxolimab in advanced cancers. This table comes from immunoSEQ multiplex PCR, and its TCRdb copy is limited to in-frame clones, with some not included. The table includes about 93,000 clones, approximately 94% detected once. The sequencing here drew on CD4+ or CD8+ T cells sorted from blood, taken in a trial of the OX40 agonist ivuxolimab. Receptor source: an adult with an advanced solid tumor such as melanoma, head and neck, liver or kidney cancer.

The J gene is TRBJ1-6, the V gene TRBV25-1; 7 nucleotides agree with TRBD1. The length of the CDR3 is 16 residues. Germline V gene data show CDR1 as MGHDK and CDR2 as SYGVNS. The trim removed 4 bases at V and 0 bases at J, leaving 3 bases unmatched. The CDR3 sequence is CASSGQGTSYNSPLHF. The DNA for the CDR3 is TGTGCCAGCAGTGGACAGGGAACCTCCTATAATTCACCCCTCCACTTT.

The CDR3 DNA is TGTGCCAGCCAGTTGAGCACCGGGGAGCTGTTTTTT. It specifies CASQLSTGELFF. V is TRBV2 and J is TRBJ2-2; D not resolved. The CDR3 has 12 residues. V lost 8 bases, J lost 4 bases, and 8 bases lay in between. Germline V CDR1 and CDR2: SNHLY, FYNNEI.

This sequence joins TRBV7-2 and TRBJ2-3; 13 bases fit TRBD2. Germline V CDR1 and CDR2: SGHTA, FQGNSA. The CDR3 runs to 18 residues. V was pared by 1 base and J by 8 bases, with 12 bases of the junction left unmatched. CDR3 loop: CASSLETSGGAKAVTQYF. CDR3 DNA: TGTGCCAGCAGCTTAGAAACTAGCGGGGGGGCAAAGGCAGTTACGCAGTATTTT.

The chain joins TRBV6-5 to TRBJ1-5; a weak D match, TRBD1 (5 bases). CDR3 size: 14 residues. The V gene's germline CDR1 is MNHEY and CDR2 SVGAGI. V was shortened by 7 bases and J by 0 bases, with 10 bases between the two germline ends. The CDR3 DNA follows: TGTGCCAGCATGGACACCCTTAGCAATCAGCCCCAGCATTTT. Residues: CASMDTLSNQPQHF.

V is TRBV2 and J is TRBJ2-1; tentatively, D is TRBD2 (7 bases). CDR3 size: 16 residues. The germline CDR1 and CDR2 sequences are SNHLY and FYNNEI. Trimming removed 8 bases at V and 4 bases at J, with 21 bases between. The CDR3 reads CASYRTGKGGYNEQFF. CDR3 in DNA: TGTGCCAGCTATCGAACGGGAAAGGGGGGGTACAATGAGCAGTTCTTC.

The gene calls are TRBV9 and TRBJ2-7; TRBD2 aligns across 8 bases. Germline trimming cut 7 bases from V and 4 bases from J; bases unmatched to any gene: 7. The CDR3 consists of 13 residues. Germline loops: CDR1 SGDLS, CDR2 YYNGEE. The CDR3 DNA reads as TGTGCCAGCTCACCGGGAGGGCCATACGAGCAGTACTTC. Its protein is CASSPGGPYEQYF.

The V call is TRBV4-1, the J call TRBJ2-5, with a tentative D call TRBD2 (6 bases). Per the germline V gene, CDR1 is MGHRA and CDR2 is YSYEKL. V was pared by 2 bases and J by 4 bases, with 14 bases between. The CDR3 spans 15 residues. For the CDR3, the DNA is TGCGCCAGCAGCCAAAGTATGACTAGATCAGAGACCCAGTACTTC. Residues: CASSQSMTRSETQYF.